Each of the 3 T cell receptor beta chains below was sequenced from the same sample in a study of siplizumab effects on memory and regulatory T cells. The table came from immunoSEQ multiplex PCR; TCRdb's copy has only in-frame clones and leaves some out. The profile covers 100,000 or so clones, with approximately 90% appearing a single time and approximately 0.71% taken by the ten largest. Sequencing input: Tregs sorted from blood. The origin of the receptors is a human donor in good health.

V gene TRBV10-3 combines with J gene TRBJ1-5; possible D gene TRBD1, 6 bases. CDR1 and CDR2 (germline): ENHRY, SYGVKD. Trimming cost V 5 bases and J 2 bases, with 13 bases left between them. This CDR3 comprises 15 residues. This CDR3 reads CAISLTGLGNQPQHF. DNA of the CDR3: TGTGCCATCAGTTTAACAGGGTTGGGCAATCAGCCCCAGCATTTT.

This clone was detected only once. The CDR3 loop is CASRGDRDRVSYGYTF. The CDR3 nucleotides read TGTGCCAGCAGGGGTGACCGGGACAGAGTGTCCTATGGCTACACCTTC. The chain is built from TRBV25-1 and TRBJ1-2; TRBD1 agrees at 7 bases. CDR3 length equals 16 residues. V lost 6 bases and J lost 4; bases outside the gene matches: 14. The V gene's germline CDR1 is MGHDK and CDR2 SYGVNS.

The chain employs TRBV28 and TRBJ2-7; 7 nucleotides line up with TRBD2. Germline V CDR1 and CDR2: MDHEN, SYDVKM. V was clipped by 5 bases and J by 0 bases; unmatched bases: 4. The CDR3 runs to 14 residues. The CDR3 sequence is CASSKTSVSYEQYF. The CDR3 DNA is TGTGCCAGCAGTAAAACTAGCGTCTCCTACGAGCAGTACTTC.